This TCR beta chain was sequenced for a study of blood T cell repertoires in COVID-19. Deletions cut 1 base from V and 1 base from J, with 10 bases between. Germline values: CDR1 KGHSH, CDR2 LQKENI. CDR3 size: 15 residues. Profiling relied on immunoSEQ multiplex PCR, and the TCRdb table lists in-frame clones only, not all of them. The sample records about 110,000 clones, roughly 79% being singletons. The source of this sequence is a man older than 75 with acute or convalescent COVID-19. The specimen sequenced was peripheral blood. This chain connects TRBV18 to TRBJ1-1; TRBD1 might be the D (5 bases). The CDR3 coding sequence is TGTGCCAGCTCACCACAGGAGGGGAGGAACACTGAAGCTTTCTTT. This gives the protein CASSPQEGRNTEAFF.